This TCR beta chain was identified in a study of Ad26.COV2.S vaccination and SARS-CoV-2 variants. Sequencing was performed with immunoSEQ multiplex PCR; in TCRdb, only in-frame clones are kept and a portion is missing. There are 350,000 to 550,000 clones in the sample; roughly nine tenths occur only once, and about 2.5% lies in the top ten. Whole-study results and caveats: Vaccine recipients had higher spike-specific TCR breadth than placebo recipients.

Sample treatment: around 19 received Ad26.COV2.S at low or high dose, single or two shots; 5 received placebo; per-sample allocation not given. Day 63 after the first vaccine or placebo injection was the time point for sampling. Germline V gene data show CDR1 as MNHEY and CDR2 as SMNVEV (reference sequence). There are 17 residues in the CDR3. V was trimmed by 5 bases and J by 5 bases, leaving 24 bases between them. Turning to this clone: The antigen remains unidentified.

This TCR was recovered from a person aged 18-65 years who received the Ad26.COV2.S COVID-19 vaccine or a placebo. The genes are TRBV27 and TRBJ1-2; a weak D match, TRBD1 (5 bases). The material was peripheral blood, obtained in a trial of Ad26.COV2.S vaccine versus placebo. The CDR3 DNA sequence: TGTGCCAGCAGTCCAAATGGGGCGGGCTTCGGGAGTTATGGCTACACCTTC. Its translation: CASSPNGAGFGSYGYTF.